This TCR beta chain was sequenced in a study of CD8+CD57+ T cells in acquired aplastic anemia. This clonotype was picked up a small number of times. CDR1 is DFQATT, CDR2 SNEGSKA, per germline (reference sequence). The CDR3 is made up of 14 amino acids. V gave up 6 bases and J gave up 0 bases; unmatched junction bases: 5. Genomic DNA templated the TCR beta VDJ and CDR3 profiling. TCRdb re-called the reads through MiXCR, storing one row per CDR3 protein. The repertoire holds about 270,000 distinct CDR3 sequences, roughly three fifths seen once, with 8% in the top ten. The chain is built from TRBV20-1 and TRBJ1-3, with 7 bases identical to TRBD1. Specimen: sorted CD4+, CD8+, or CD8+CD57+ T cells (not recorded which) from PBMCs. This clonotype was obtained from a human donor with severe aplastic anemia or a healthy control (not recorded which). The chain's CDR3 is CSAGGDSSGNTIYF. Here the CDR3 DNA reads TGCAGTGCCGGGGGGGACAGCTCTGGAAACACCATATATTTT.